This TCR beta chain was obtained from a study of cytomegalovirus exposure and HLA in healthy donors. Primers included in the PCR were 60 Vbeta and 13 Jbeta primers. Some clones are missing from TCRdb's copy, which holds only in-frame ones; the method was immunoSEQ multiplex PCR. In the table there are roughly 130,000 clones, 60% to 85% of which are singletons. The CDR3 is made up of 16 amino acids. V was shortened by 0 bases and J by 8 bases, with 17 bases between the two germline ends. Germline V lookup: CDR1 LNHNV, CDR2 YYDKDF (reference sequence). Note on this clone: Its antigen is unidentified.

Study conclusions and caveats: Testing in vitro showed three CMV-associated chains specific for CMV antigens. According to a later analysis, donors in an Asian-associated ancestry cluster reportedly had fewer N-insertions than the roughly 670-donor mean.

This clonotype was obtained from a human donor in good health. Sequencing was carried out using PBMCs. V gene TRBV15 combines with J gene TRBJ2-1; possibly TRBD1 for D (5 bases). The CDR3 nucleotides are TGTGCCACCAGCAGAGATCCAGGGCCGGCAAGGTATGAGCAGTTCTTC. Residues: CATSRDPGPARYEQFF.